One and the same sample provided the 5 T cell receptor beta chains below, sequenced in a study of blood T cell repertoires in COVID-19. Sequencing was performed with immunoSEQ multiplex PCR; in TCRdb, only in-frame clones are kept and a portion is missing. The table lists 350,000 to 500,000 clones, 70% to 90% of them singletons, with approximately 1.5% in the top ten. Input material: PBMCs or T cells enriched from blood (not recorded which). The receptors were sampled from a woman aged 18-30 years who had been exposed to COVID-19.

The rearrangement joins TRBV5-1 to TRBJ2-5; the D gene is possibly TRBD2 (5 bases). Between the trimmed V and J ends, which lost 3 bases and 2 bases, there was a span of 8 bases. The CDR3 totals 13 residues. The germline gives CDR1 SGHRS, CDR2 YFSETQ. The CDR3, as DNA: TGCGCCAGCAGCTCGGGGTCGCAAGAGACCCAGTACTTC. It is translated as CASSSGSQETQYF. Together with reference TRBV5-1 and TRBJ2-5, the CDR3 gives the full variable domain: KAGVTQTPRYLIKTRGQQVTLSCSPISGHRSVSWYQQTPGQGLQFLFEYFSETQRNKGNFPGRFSGRQFSNSRSEMNVSTLELGDSALYLCASSSGSQETQYFGPGTRLLVL.

This clone was seen only a few times. The chain recombines TRBV2 with TRBJ2-7; 7 bases are shared with TRBD1. The CDR3 runs 12 residues. V lost 6 bases to trimming and J lost 4 bases; unmatched junction nucleotides: 3. CDR1 is SNHLY and CDR2 is FYNNEI in the germline V gene. The DNA for the CDR3 is TGTGCCAGCAGGAGACAGGGTTACGAGCAGTACTTC. Its translation: CASRRQGYEQYF.

This chain joins TRBV7-2 and TRBJ2-1; 9 positions agree with TRBD2. CDR3 length equals 16 residues. Germline CDR1 SGHTA, CDR2 FQGNSA. V was clipped by 1 base and J by 4 bases; unmatched bases: 5. The CDR3, as DNA: TGTGCCAGCAGCTTAGGGAGCGGGGGGCAGTACAATGAGCAGTTCTTC. This codes for CASSLGSGGQYNEQFF.

The J gene is TRBJ2-2, the V gene TRBV2, with D possibly TRBD1 on 6 matching bases. The V gene's germline CDR1 is SNHLY and CDR2 FYNNEI. The CDR3 sequence is 16 residues long. The germline V and J ends were trimmed by 6 bases and 9 bases, with 23 bases remaining between them. The CDR3 protein is CASSDVRGSLGRELFF. The CDR3 coding sequence is TGTGCCAGCAGCGACGTCAGGGGTTCTCTGGGTAGGGAGCTGTTTTTT.

The rearrangement joins TRBV6-5 to TRBJ1-1; D gene uncertain. V lost 7 bases, J lost 4 bases, and 16 bases lay in between. From germline, CDR1 is MNHEY and CDR2 SVGAGI. The CDR3 is 14 amino acids. The CDR3 region has the DNA TGTGCCAGCACCTACGCGGGCCCGAGCACTGAAGCTTTCTTT. As protein: CASTYAGPSTEAFF.